This T cell receptor beta chain was obtained from a study of shared clonotypes between healthy human individuals. CDR1 GTSNPN and CDR2 SVGIG come from the germline V gene (reference sequence). Trimming left V 0 bases short and J 1 base short, with 12 bases between. This CDR3 region has 16 residues. Turning to this clone: Its antigen is undetermined.

Study conclusions and caveats: Estimated richness was generally greater in naive than memory subsets. Non-shared clonotypes displayed generation probabilities falling below those of clonotypes present in all four donors.

Replicate sorted-subset PCRs were loaded with 150 to 250 ng DNA, 30,000 to 35,000 T cell genomes. Generated by immunoSEQ multiplex PCR, the TCRdb table keeps only in-frame clones and is missing some. The sample records about 2 million clones, less than 95% being singletons. Naive CD8 populations comprised CD45RO-negative cells positively selected for CCR7, excluding terminally differentiated effector memory CD45RA+ cells. Donors comprised healthy HIV-negative adults lacking recent acute infections or vaccinations. The gene calls are TRBV30 and TRBJ2-2; tentative D call: TRBD2 (7 bases). The sequence derives from a man between 18 and 29 years old in good health. The sample consisted of naive CD8+ T cells sorted from blood. CDR3 sequence reads: CAWSVRGGWNTGELFF. Written as DNA, the CDR3 is TGTGCCTGGAGTGTAAGGGGGGGCTGGAACACCGGGGAGCTGTTTTTT.